Listed below are T cell receptor beta chains from one sample, sequenced in a study of identical twins. Each CDR3 protein gets one entry after TCRdb re-called the 5' RACE reads with MiXCR. In the table there are some 690,000 distinct CDR3 sequences, about 20% of which are singletons. This sample also appeared in a second study, on T cells expressing NK-cell markers.

The sample comprised PBMCs. The receptor source for this set is a woman aged 18-29 years in good health. Each CDR3 is given with its conserved first and last residue. D genes are given only for firm matches. Expanded clones get a size class; other rows say once, few or many, or leave the size out.

j_call: TRBJ2-7
d_call: TRBD1
v_call: TRBV29-1
clone_size: many
cdr3_nt: TGCAGCGTTGAAGAAGGGGACAGCTCCTACGAGCAGTACTTC
cdr3_aa: CSVEEGDSSYEQYF

j_call: TRBJ2-5
d_call: .
v_call: TRBV10-3
clone_size: .
cdr3_nt: TGTGCCATCAGAGACTTTAGCGGTTCGGAGACCCAGTACTTC
cdr3_aa: CAIRDFSGSETQYF

j_call: TRBJ2-3
d_call: TRBD2
v_call: TRBV27
clone_size: few
cdr3_nt: TGTGCCAGCAGTTCACGGTTTAGGAGCGGGGGCGGCACAGATACGCAGTATTTT
cdr3_aa: CASSSRFRSGGGTDTQYF

j_call: TRBJ2-1
d_call: .
v_call: TRBV20-1
clone_size: many
cdr3_nt: TGCAGTGCTAGCTCCTACAATGAGCAGTTCTTC
cdr3_aa: CSASSYNEQFF

j_call: TRBJ2-7
d_call: .
v_call: TRBV20-1
clone_size: .
cdr3_nt: TGCAGTGCTAGAGATCAGAAGGACTACGAGCAGTACTTC
cdr3_aa: CSARDQKDYEQYF

j_call: TRBJ1-1
d_call: .
v_call: TRBV6-5
clone_size: few
cdr3_nt: TGTGCCAGCCAGGGGTGGGACACTGAAGCTTTCTTT
cdr3_aa: CASQGWDTEAFF

j_call: TRBJ2-1
d_call: TRBD2
v_call: TRBV29-1
clone_size: .
cdr3_nt: TGCAGCGTTGAAGGGGGACTAGCGGGAGGGAATGAGCAGTTCTTC
cdr3_aa: CSVEGGLAGGNEQFF

j_call: TRBJ2-7
d_call: .
v_call: TRBV20-1
clone_size: .
cdr3_nt: TGCAGTGCTAGCCGGGCGGACGGGAACTACGAGCAGTACTTC
cdr3_aa: CSASRADGNYEQYF

j_call: TRBJ2-3
d_call: TRBD2
v_call: TRBV12-3/TRBV12-4
clone_size: few
cdr3_nt: TGTGCCAGCACCTATAGCGGGATTAGAGATACGCAGTATTTT
cdr3_aa: CASTYSGIRDTQYF

j_call: TRBJ2-6
d_call: .
v_call: TRBV4-3
clone_size: .
cdr3_nt: TGCGCCAGCAGCCAAGATCGCGCAGGGGCTGGGGCCAACGTCCTGACTTTC
cdr3_aa: CASSQDRAGAGANVLTF

j_call: TRBJ2-5
d_call: .
v_call: TRBV5-1
clone_size: .
cdr3_nt: TGCGCCAGCAGCCTGGAGGCGAGGAAAGAGACCCAGTACTTC
cdr3_aa: CASSLEARKETQYF

j_call: TRBJ2-1
d_call: .
v_call: TRBV9
clone_size: .
cdr3_nt: TGTGCCAGCAGCGTAAGACCCACTAGCCGACAATACAATGAGCAGTTCTTC
cdr3_aa: CASSVRPTSRQYNEQFF

j_call: TRBJ1-5
d_call: .
v_call: TRBV7-2
clone_size: .
cdr3_nt: TGTGCCAGCAGCACCACGTTTCAGCCCCAGCATTTT
cdr3_aa: CASSTTFQPQHF

j_call: TRBJ2-5
d_call: .
v_call: TRBV5-1
clone_size: few
cdr3_nt: TGCGCCAGCAGCTCGCTTTACAGGGTTTCGAGGAGGGAGACCCAGTACTTC
cdr3_aa: CASSSLYRVSRRETQYF

j_call: TRBJ1-1
d_call: TRBD1
v_call: TRBV11-2
clone_size: many
cdr3_nt: TGTGCCAGCAGCTTCGGGACAGGCACTGAAGCTTTCTTT
cdr3_aa: CASSFGTGTEAFF

j_call: TRBJ2-1
d_call: .
v_call: TRBV25-1
clone_size: .
cdr3_nt: TGTGCCAGCAGTGTAAAACACAATGAGCAGTTCTTC
cdr3_aa: CASSVKHNEQFF

j_call: TRBJ2-7
d_call: .
v_call: TRBV12-3/TRBV12-4
clone_size: few
cdr3_nt: TGTGCCAGCAGTCGCACACTTTCCTACGAGCAGTACTTC
cdr3_aa: CASSRTLSYEQYF